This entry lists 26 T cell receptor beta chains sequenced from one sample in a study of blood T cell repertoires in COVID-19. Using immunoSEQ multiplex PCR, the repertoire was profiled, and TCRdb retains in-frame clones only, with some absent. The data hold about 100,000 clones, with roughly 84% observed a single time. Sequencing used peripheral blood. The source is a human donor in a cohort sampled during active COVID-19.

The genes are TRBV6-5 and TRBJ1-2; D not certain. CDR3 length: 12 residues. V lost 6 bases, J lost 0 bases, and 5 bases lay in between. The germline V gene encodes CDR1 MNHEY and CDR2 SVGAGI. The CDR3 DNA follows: TGTGCCAGCAGCCGAGCTAACTATGGCTACACCTTC. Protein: CASSRANYGYTF.

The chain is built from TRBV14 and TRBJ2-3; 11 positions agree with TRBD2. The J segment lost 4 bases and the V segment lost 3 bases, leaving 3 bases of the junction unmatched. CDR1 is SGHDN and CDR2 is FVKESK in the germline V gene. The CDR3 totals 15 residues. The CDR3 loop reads CASSQSLAGADTQYF. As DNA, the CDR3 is TGTGCCAGCAGCCAGTCACTAGCGGGAGCAGATACGCAGTATTTT.

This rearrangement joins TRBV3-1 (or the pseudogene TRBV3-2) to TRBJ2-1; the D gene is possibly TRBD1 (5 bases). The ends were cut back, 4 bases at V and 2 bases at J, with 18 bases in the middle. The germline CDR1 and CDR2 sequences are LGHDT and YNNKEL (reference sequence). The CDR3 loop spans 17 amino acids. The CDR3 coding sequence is TGTGCCAGCAGCCGAAAGGCTCCGGCAGGGCCCTACAATGAGCAGTTCTTC. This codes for CASSRKAPAGPYNEQFF.

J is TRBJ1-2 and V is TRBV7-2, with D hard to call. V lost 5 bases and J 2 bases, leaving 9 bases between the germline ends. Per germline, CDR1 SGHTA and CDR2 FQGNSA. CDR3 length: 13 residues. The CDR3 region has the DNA TGTGCCAGCAGCCGCGATCAAAACTATGGCTACACCTTC. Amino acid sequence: CASSRDQNYGYTF. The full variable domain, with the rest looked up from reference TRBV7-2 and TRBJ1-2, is GAGVSQSPSNKVTEKGKDVELRCDPISGHTALYWYRQSLGQGLEFLIYFQGNSAPDKSGLPSDRFSAERTGGSVSTLTIQRTQQEDSAVYLCASSRDQNYGYTFGSGTRLTVV.

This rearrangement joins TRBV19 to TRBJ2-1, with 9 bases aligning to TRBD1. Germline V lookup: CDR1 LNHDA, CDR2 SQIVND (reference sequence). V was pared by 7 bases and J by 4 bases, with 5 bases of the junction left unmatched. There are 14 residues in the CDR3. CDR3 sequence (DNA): TGTGCCAGTACGAGGACAGGGGTTTACAATGAGCAGTTCTTC. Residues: CASTRTGVYNEQFF.

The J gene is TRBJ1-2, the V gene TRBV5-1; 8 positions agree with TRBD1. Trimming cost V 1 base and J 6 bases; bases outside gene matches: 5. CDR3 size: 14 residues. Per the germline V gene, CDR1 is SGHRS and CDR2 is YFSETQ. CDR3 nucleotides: TGCGCCAGCAGCTTGACGGACAGGGTCGATGGCTACACCTTC. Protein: CASSLTDRVDGYTF.

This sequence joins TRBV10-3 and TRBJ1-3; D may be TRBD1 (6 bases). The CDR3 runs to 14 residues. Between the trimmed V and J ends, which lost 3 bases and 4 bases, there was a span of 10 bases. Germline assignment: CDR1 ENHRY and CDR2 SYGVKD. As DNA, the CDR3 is TGTGCCATCAGTGAACAGGGTCCAGGAAACACCATATATTTT. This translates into CAISEQGPGNTIYF.

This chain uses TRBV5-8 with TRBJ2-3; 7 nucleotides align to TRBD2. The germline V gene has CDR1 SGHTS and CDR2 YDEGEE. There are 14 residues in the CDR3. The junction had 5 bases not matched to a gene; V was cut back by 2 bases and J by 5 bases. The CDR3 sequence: CASSFRRGIDTQYF. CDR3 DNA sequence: TGTGCCAGCAGCTTTAGGCGGGGGATAGATACGCAGTATTTT.

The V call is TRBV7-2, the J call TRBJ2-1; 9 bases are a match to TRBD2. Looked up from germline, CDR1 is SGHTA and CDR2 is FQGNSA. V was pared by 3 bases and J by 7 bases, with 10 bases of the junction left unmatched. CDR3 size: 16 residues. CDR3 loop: CASSLGGGRAGNEQFF. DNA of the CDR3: TGTGCCAGCAGCTTGGGTGGCGGGAGGGCCGGAAATGAGCAGTTCTTC.

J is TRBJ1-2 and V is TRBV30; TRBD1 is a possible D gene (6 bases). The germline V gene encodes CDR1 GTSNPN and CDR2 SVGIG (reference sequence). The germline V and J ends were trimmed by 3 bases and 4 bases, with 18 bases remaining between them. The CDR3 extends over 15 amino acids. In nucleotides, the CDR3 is TGTGCCTGGAGGAGCAGGGGCAGCCTCACCTATGGCTACACCTTC. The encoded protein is CAWRSRGSLTYGYTF.

The chain's CDR3 is CASSPGTGAGANVLTF. The DNA for the CDR3 is TGTGCCAGCTCACCCGGGACAGGGGCCGGGGCCAACGTCCTGACTTTC. The chain uses TRBV18 and TRBJ2-6; TRBD1 agrees at 10 bases. This CDR3 has 16 amino acids. Germline values: CDR1 KGHSH, CDR2 LQKENI. Trimming cost V 3 bases and J 4 bases; bases outside gene matches: 3.

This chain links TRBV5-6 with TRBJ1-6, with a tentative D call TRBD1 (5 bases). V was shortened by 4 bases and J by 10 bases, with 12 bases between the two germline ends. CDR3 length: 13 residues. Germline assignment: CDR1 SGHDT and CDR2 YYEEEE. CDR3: CASSGLEGSPLHF. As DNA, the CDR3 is TGTGCCAGCAGCGGACTGGAGGGGTCACCCCTCCACTTT.

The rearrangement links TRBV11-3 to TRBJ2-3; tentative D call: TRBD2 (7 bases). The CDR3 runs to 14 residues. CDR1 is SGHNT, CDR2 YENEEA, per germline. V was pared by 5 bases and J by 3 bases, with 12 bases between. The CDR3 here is CASSPGGQTDTQYF. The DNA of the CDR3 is TGTGCCAGCAGCCCGGGGGGACAAACAGATACGCAGTATTTT.

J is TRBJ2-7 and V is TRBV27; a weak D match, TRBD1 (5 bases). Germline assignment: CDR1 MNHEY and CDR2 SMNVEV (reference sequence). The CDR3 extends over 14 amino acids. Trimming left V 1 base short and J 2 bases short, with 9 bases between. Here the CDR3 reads CASSLYPGPYEQYF. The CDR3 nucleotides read TGTGCCAGCAGTTTATACCCAGGGCCCTACGAGCAGTACTTC.

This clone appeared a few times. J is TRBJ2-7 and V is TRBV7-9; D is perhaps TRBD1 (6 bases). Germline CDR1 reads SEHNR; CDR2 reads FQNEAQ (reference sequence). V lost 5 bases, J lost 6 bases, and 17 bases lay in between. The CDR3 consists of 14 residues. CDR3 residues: CASSTGRGSIEQYF. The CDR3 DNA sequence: TGTGCCAGCAGCACAGGGAGAGGGAGCATCGAGCAGTACTTC. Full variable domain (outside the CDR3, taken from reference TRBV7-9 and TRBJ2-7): DTGVSQNPRHKITKRGQNVTFRCDPISEHNRLYWYRQTLGQGPEFLTYFQNEAQLEKSRLLSDRFSAERPKGSFSTLEIQRTEQGDSAMYLCASSTGRGSIEQYFGPGTRLTVT.

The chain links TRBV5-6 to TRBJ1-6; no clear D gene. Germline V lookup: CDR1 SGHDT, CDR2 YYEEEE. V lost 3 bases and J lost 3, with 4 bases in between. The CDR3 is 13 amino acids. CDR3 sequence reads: CASSSGYNSPLHF. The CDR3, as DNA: TGTGCCAGCAGCTCGGGCTATAATTCACCCCTCCACTTT.

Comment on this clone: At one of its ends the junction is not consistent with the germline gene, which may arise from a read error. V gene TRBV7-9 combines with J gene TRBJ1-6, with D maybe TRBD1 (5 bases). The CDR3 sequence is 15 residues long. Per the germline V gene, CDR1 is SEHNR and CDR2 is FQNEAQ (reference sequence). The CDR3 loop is CASSAQGLANPPLHF. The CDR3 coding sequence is TGTGCCAGCAGCGCGCAGGGTCTGGCTAATCCACCCCTCCACTTT.

The CDR3: CASSPTGENNEQFF. DNA of the CDR3: TGCGCCAGCAGCCCGACAGGGGAGAACAATGAGCAGTTCTTC. The chain is built from TRBV23-1 and TRBJ2-1; 8 nucleotides match TRBD1. TRBV23-1 is sorted into the ORF group, with uncertain function. Trimming removed 6 bases from V and 5 bases from J; junction bases left unmatched: 6. This CDR3 contains 14 residues.

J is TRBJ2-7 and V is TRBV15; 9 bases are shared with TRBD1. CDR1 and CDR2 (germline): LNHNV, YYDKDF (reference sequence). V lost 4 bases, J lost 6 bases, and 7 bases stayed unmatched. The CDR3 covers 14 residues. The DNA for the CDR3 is TGTGCCACCAGCACTTCTGGGACAGGGCTCGAGCAGTACTTC. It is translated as CATSTSGTGLEQYF.

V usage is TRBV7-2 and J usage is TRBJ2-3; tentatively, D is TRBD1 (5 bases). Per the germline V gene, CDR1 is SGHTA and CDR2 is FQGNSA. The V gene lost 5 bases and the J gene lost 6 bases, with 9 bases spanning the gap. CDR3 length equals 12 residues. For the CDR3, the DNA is TGTGCCAGCAGCCCCAGGGTCGATACGCAGTATTTT. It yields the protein CASSPRVDTQYF.

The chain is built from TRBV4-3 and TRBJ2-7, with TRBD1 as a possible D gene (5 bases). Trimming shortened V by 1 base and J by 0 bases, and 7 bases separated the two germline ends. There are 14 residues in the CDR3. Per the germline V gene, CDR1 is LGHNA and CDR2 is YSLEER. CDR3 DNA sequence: TGCGCCAGCAGCCAAGGTAGGGGCTCCTACGAGCAGTACTTC. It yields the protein CASSQGRGSYEQYF.

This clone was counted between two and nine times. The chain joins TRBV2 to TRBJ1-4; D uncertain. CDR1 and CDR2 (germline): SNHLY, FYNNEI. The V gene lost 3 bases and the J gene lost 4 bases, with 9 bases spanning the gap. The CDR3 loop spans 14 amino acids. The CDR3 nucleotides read TGTGCCAGCAGTGATAGTATAATTAATGAAAAACTGTTTTTT. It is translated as CASSDSIINEKLFF.

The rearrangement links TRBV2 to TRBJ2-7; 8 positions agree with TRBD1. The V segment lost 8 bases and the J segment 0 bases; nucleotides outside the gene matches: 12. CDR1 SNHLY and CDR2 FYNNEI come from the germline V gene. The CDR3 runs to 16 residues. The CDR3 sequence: CASRMRGTGNSYEQYF. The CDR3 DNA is TGTGCCAGCCGAATGAGAGGGACAGGCAACTCCTACGAGCAGTACTTC.

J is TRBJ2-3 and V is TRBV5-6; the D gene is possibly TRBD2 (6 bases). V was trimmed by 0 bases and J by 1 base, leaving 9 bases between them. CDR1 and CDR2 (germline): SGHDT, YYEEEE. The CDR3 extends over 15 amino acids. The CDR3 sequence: CASSLVLAGTDTQYF. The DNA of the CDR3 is TGTGCCAGCAGCTTGGTTTTAGCGGGCACAGATACGCAGTATTTT.

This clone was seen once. The CDR3 loop reads CASVTEYMNTEAFF. Written as DNA, the CDR3 is TGTGCCAGTGTAACAGAGTACATGAACACTGAAGCTTTCTTT. V and J are TRBV6-6 and TRBJ1-1; no reliable D call. Trimming took off 9 bases at V and 0 bases at J, with 14 bases between the two ends. CDR3 size: 14 residues. Germline V gene lookup returns CDR1 MNHNY and CDR2 SVGAGI (reference sequence).

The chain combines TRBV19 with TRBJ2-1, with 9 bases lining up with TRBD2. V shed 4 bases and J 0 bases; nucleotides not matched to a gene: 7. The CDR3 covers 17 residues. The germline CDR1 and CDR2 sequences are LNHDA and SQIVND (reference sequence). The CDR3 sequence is CASSNPLAGRSYNEQFF. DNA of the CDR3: TGTGCCAGTAGTAACCCCCTAGCGGGGCGCTCCTACAATGAGCAGTTCTTC.